A few counts support the clone carrying this T cell receptor (beta chain). The antigen remains undetermined. This specimen comes from a study of CD8+CD57+ T cells in acquired aplastic anemia. The overall study: On average, sorted CD4+ and CD8+ cells gave around 3.3 ug of DNA.

Study findings and constraints: Shared by patients and controls, around 27 CD8+ CDR3s were abundant in patients.

The CDR3 consists of 15 residues. The V end lost 1 base, the J end lost 4 bases, and 11 bases lay between the germline ends. The germline CDR1 and CDR2 sequences are MNHEY and SVGAGI. Profiling that covered TCR beta VDJ and CDR3 relied on genomic DNA as its template. Each CDR3 protein gets one entry after TCRdb re-called the reads with MiXCR. The table has about 160,000 distinct CDR3 sequences, less than 50% seen once. All sequencing subjects had displayed CD8+CD57+ cell expansion on flow cytometry. Patients uniformly had severe acquired aplastic anemia. This TCR was recovered from a human donor with aplastic anemia. The chain recombines TRBV6-5 with TRBJ1-3, with TRBD1 as a possible D gene (5 bases). Sequenced: sorted CD4+, CD8+, or CD8+CD57+ T cells (not recorded which) from PBMCs. The CDR3 sequence is CASSYYQGAGNTIYF. For the CDR3, the DNA is TGTGCCAGCAGTTACTACCAGGGTGCCGGAAACACCATATATTTT.